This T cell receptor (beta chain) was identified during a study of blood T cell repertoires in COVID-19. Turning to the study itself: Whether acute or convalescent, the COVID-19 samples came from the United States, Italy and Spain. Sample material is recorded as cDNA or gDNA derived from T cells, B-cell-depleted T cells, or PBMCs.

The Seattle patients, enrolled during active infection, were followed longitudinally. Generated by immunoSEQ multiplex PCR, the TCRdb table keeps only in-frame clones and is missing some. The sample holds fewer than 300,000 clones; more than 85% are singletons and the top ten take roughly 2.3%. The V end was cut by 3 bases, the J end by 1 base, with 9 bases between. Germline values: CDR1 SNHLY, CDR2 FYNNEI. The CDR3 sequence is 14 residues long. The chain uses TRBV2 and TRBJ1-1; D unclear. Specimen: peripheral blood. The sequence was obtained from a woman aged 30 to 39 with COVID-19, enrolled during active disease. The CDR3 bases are TGTGCCAGCAGTGAGGTGGGCAGGAACACTGAAGCTTTCTTT. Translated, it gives CASSEVGRNTEAFF.